The rows below give T cell receptor beta chains drawn from one sample of a study of blood T cell repertoires in COVID-19. Clones were sequenced by immunoSEQ multiplex PCR, and TCRdb holds only the in-frame ones, with some missing. The sample lists roughly 150,000 clones, around 80% occurring once. The sequencing input was PBMCs or T cells enriched from blood (not recorded which). The receptor set was obtained from a woman aged 70-85 years in a cohort exposed to, infected with or recovered from COVID-19 (not recorded which). Each CDR3 is given with its conserved first and last residue. Fields, in order: J gene, V gene, CDR3 protein.

TRBJ1-1 TRBV30 CAAGWDAFF
TRBJ2-7 TRBV28 CASSFRTFSGRGHEQYF
TRBJ1-4 TRBV11-1 CASSFAGRSEKLFF
TRBJ1-2 TRBV6-1 CASSELVTGGTVYGYTF
TRBJ1-1 TRBV19 CASRTRGGENTEAFF
TRBJ2-1 TRBV11-2 CASSLLPGQGPYNEQFF
TRBJ1-2 TRBV4-1 CASSLETTTRVDGYTF
TRBJ2-3 TRBV28 CASSLPSIRGYSTDTQYF
TRBJ2-1 TRBV9 CASSPPQLAVINEQFF
TRBJ2-7 TRBV10-3 CATTQGKGYEQYF
TRBJ2-3 TRBV5-6 CASSLKTVTSTDTQYF
TRBJ2-1 TRBV18 CASSPQGWDEQFF
TRBJ2-5 TRBV7-9 CASSSPTNQETQYF
TRBJ1-2 TRBV5-1 CASSPGHYNYGYTF
TRBJ1-4 TRBV7-9 CASSLLQEKLFF
TRBJ2-2 TRBV5-1 CASSLMAANTGELFF
TRBJ2-3 TRBV5-1 CASSLGQPTDTQYF
TRBJ2-3 TRBV6-5 CASSRSTSSDTQYF
TRBJ2-1 TRBV19 CASSMRSTGRSNEQFF
TRBJ2-3 TRBV18 CASSRTSGSTDTQYF
TRBJ1-2 TRBV19 CASSTSFDRTASYGYTF
TRBJ2-1 TRBV10-1 CASSESRATTYNEQFF
TRBJ2-2 TRBV18 CASSRQDNTGELFF
TRBJ2-2 TRBV7-9 CASFTGGRYGELFF
TRBJ1-5 TRBV28 CASSGGWGQPQHF
TRBJ1-1 TRBV5-1 CASSLAGSAEAFF
TRBJ2-1 TRBV18 CASSPYFRDNNEQFF
TRBJ1-2 TRBV6-1 CASSERWGDGYTF
TRBJ2-5 TRBV5-1 CASSLGTTRETQYF
TRBJ2-7 TRBV7-2 CASRPANFHEQYF
TRBJ2-6 TRBV19 CASMVGRDRRSGANVLTF
TRBJ2-1 TRBV19 CASSILASYNEQFF
TRBJ2-1 TRBV9 CASSVGTSGEQFF
TRBJ2-5 TRBV7-2 CASSPDYSQYF
TRBJ1-4 TRBV28 CASSSNTRKLFF
TRBJ1-5 TRBV28 CASSGGQGAYQPQHF
TRBJ2-7 TRBV28 CASGGLAGGLYEQYF
TRBJ1-1 TRBV20-1 CSASRGGMDTEAFF
TRBJ2-3 TRBV19 CASSWGGGLSVGDTQYF
TRBJ1-5 TRBV2 CASSEALYQTGGNQPQHF
TRBJ2-7 TRBV6-5 CASTKGTSGFYEQYF
TRBJ2-4 TRBV18 CASSPGTGKNIQYF
TRBJ1-3 TRBV6-5 CASGDSNSGNTIYF
TRBJ2-3 TRBV24-1 CATSDRRGTGGRDTQYF